This T cell receptor (beta chain) was captured by sequencing in a study of T cell clonality in common variable immunodeficiency. General study results and limits: Compared with healthy controls, CVID subjects showed increased TCRbeta clonality, mostly in about a third.

Clones were sequenced by immunoSEQ multiplex PCR, and TCRdb holds only the in-frame ones, with some missing. The sample contains more than 35,000 clones, none of them singletons. This clone has ten or more counts. No antigen is known for it. The observed sequence ends 3 residues before the CDR3 terminus, with the missing tail filled in from the germline J gene. The CDR3 totals 14 residues. Germline V gives CDR1 DFQATT, CDR2 SNEGSKA (reference sequence). V gave up 3 bases and J gave up 8 bases; unmatched junction bases: 7. V usage is TRBV20-1 and J usage is TRBJ2-1; 10 bases line up with TRBD2. The source of this sequence is a person aged 18-69 years in good health. The sequenced sample consisted of peripheral blood mononuclear cells. The CDR3 here is CSARGLAGVDEQFF. The sequenced CDR3 bases are TGCAGTGCTAGGGGGCTAGCGGGAGTCGATGAG.